A selection of T cell receptor beta chains follows, all from one sample in a study of STAT5B mutations in CD4+ large granular lymphocyte leukemia. TCRdb keeps only in-frame clones here, not all; method: immunoSEQ multiplex PCR. The sample contains about 20,000 clones, around 76% of which appear only once. Sequencing input: CD4+ T cells from blood buffy coats. These receptors were taken from a human donor in good health. The CDR3 runs from the conserved cysteine through the conserved F or W. Each record gives: CDR3 protein, CDR3 DNA, D gene, V gene, J gene, clone size. The D gene is left open where the match is weak. Size is omitted from some rows. Given values are once, few, many or a class for expanded clones.

CASSPQVAEAFF,TGTGCCAGCAGTCCCCAAGTGGCTGAAGCTTTCTTT,-,TRBV2,TRBJ1-1,few
CANEREAGHTGELFF,TGTGCCAACGAACGAGAAGCGGGCCACACCGGGGAGCTGTTTTTT,-,TRBV7-8,TRBJ2-2,-
CASSVAPGGPTYNEQFF,TGTGCCAGCAGCGTAGCTCCGGGGGGGCCAACCTACAATGAGCAGTTCTTC,TRBD2,TRBV9,TRBJ2-1,-
CASRDRATDTQYF,TGTGCCAGCAGGGACAGGGCCACAGATACGCAGTATTTT,TRBD1,TRBV2,TRBJ2-3,-
CATFGGQGSVHEQYF,TGTGCCACCTTCGGGGGACAGGGAAGTGTCCACGAGCAGTACTTC,TRBD1,TRBV28,TRBJ2-7,-
CASSVPAGGSYEQYF,TGTGCCAGCAGCGTACCGGCAGGGGGTTCCTACGAGCAGTACTTC,TRBD1,TRBV9,TRBJ2-7,once
CSVVVRVYEQYF,TGCAGCGTTGTGGTCAGGGTGTACGAGCAGTACTTC,-,TRBV29-1,TRBJ2-7,once
CASSLGTYSSYNEQFF,TGTGCCAGCAGCTTGGGGACTTATAGCTCCTACAATGAGCAGTTCTTC,-,TRBV5-4,TRBJ2-1,once
CSAIPGDGYTF,TGCAGTGCTATACCAGGGGATGGCTACACCTTC,-,TRBV20-1,TRBJ1-2,-
CASSSRGLGSYEQYF,TGTGCCAGCAGCAGTAGGGGGCTCGGGTCCTACGAGCAGTACTTC,TRBD1,TRBV5-8,TRBJ2-7,-
CASSPRGRWDQPQHF,TGTGCCAGCAGTCCCAGGGGGCGTTGGGATCAGCCCCAGCATTTT,TRBD1,TRBV27,TRBJ1-5,-
CASSLPPGRQETQYF,TGCGCCAGCAGCTTACCCCCCGGGAGGCAAGAGACCCAGTACTTC,TRBD2,TRBV5-1,TRBJ2-5,once
CASSGTGEGYTF,TGTGCCAGCAGTGGGACAGGGGAGGGCTACACCTTC,TRBD1,TRBV27,TRBJ1-2,-
CASSPPRNTIYF,TGTGCCAGCAGCCCACCACGAAACACCATATATTTT,-,TRBV28,TRBJ1-3,-
CASSLGQSGYTF,TGTGCCAGCTCTCTGGGCCAGAGTGGCTACACCTTC,-,TRBV18,TRBJ1-2,-
CASSLAPTSEAQYF,TGTGCCAGCAGCTTAGCGCCGACTAGCGAGGCCCAGTACTTC,TRBD2,TRBV7-2,TRBJ2-5,-
CASSGTSGTDTQYF,TGTGCCAGCAGTGGCACTAGCGGCACAGATACGCAGTATTTT,TRBD2,TRBV2,TRBJ2-3,-
CASSASGGAYNEQFF,TGTGCCAGCAGCGCGAGCGGGGGGGCGTACAATGAGCAGTTCTTC,TRBD2,TRBV7-2,TRBJ2-1,once
CATGLAGAKNIQYF,TGTGCCACCGGCCTAGCGGGAGCCAAAAACATTCAGTACTTC,TRBD2,TRBV15,TRBJ2-4,once
CASSLDSYNEQFF,TGTGCCAGCAGCTTAGATTCGTACAATGAGCAGTTCTTC,-,TRBV7-9,TRBJ2-1,-
CASRHDRFTDTQYF,TGTGCCAGCAGACACGACAGATTCACAGATACGCAGTATTTT,-,TRBV6-5,TRBJ2-3,-
CASSQVARGLTDTQYF,TGTGCCAGCAGCCAAGTCGCTAGGGGGCTAACAGATACGCAGTATTTT,TRBD1,TRBV4-2,TRBJ2-3,-
CASSLAPDLGPYEQYF,TGTGCCAGCAGCTTAGCCCCCGACCTGGGGCCCTACGAGCAGTACTTC,-,TRBV11-1,TRBJ2-7,-
CASSPTVAKNIQYF,TGTGCCAGCAGCCCAACAGTAGCCAAAAACATTCAGTACTTC,-,TRBV5-8,TRBJ2-4,-
CASSFILGNTEAFF,TGTGCCAGCAGCTTTATTCTGGGGAACACTGAAGCTTTCTTT,-,TRBV7-8,TRBJ1-1,-
CASNREGRDSYEQYF,TGTGCCAGCAATCGGGAGGGACGCGACTCCTACGAGCAGTACTTC,TRBD2,TRBV7-9,TRBJ2-7,-
CASSSQGFGELFF,TGTGCCAGCAGCTCGCAGGGGTTCGGGGAGCTGTTTTTT,-,TRBV7-2,TRBJ2-2,once
CASSLDRPSTDTQYF,TGTGCCAGCAGTTTAGACAGGCCTAGCACAGATACGCAGTATTTT,-,TRBV27,TRBJ2-3,-
CASRPAGANVLTF,TGTGCCAGTAGACCCGCTGGGGCCAACGTCCTGACTTTC,-,TRBV19,TRBJ2-6,-
CASSFGVGNQPQHF,TGTGCCAGCAGCTTCGGGGTCGGCAATCAGCCCCAGCATTTT,-,TRBV5-6,TRBJ1-5,-
CASEQGNTEAFF,TGTGCCAGCGAACAGGGGAACACTGAAGCTTTCTTT,-,TRBV2,TRBJ1-1,-
CASSNAGALSGANVLTF,TGTGCCAGCTCTAACGCGGGGGCCCTCTCTGGGGCCAACGTCCTGACTTTC,-,TRBV18,TRBJ2-6,-
CASSIRQGSRWTEAFF,TGTGCCAGCAGCATAAGACAGGGATCACGGTGGACTGAAGCTTTCTTT,TRBD1,TRBV11-3,TRBJ1-1,few
CASSPLSGGASTDTQYF,TGCGCCAGCAGCCCCCTGAGCGGGGGGGCTAGCACAGATACGCAGTATTTT,TRBD2,TRBV4-3,TRBJ2-3,-
CASSEDRGAAFF,TGTGCCAGCAGTGAAGATAGGGGAGCAGCTTTCTTT,-,TRBV2,TRBJ1-1,few
CASSAGQYNEQFF,TGTGCCAGCAGCGCCGGACAGTACAATGAGCAGTTCTTC,-,TRBV7-2,TRBJ2-1,-
CAWSQETQYF,TGTGCCTGGAGTCAAGAGACCCAGTACTTC,-,TRBV30,TRBJ2-5,-
CASTWGVRGNEQFF,TGTGCCAGCACCTGGGGGGTCAGAGGCAATGAGCAGTTCTTC,-,TRBV28,TRBJ2-1,-
CASQRTLGLLEKLFF,TGTGCCAGTCAACGGACACTCGGCCTCCTGGAAAAACTGTTTTTT,-,TRBV19,TRBJ1-4,-
CASSLERLDQPQHF,TGTGCCAGCAGCTTGGAAAGGTTAGATCAGCCCCAGCATTTT,-,TRBV5-8,TRBJ1-5,once
CASRSMGSYNEQFF,TGTGCCAGCAGATCCATGGGGTCCTACAATGAGCAGTTCTTC,-,TRBV6-1,TRBJ2-1,-
CASSLEQGAYGYTF,TGTGCCAGCAGCCTTGAGCAGGGTGCGTATGGCTACACCTTC,-,TRBV28,TRBJ1-2,-
CASSPGDGGRYEQYF,TGTGCCAGCAGCCCGGGGGACGGGGGCCGATACGAGCAGTACTTC,-,TRBV28,TRBJ2-7,-
CAWGTALNTEAFF,TGTGCCTGGGGTACGGCCTTGAACACTGAAGCTTTCTTT,-,TRBV30,TRBJ1-1,-
CASSRDGNTGELFF,TGTGCCAGCAGCAGGGACGGAAACACCGGGGAGCTGTTTTTT,-,TRBV5-4,TRBJ2-2,-
CASSLTGATNEKLFF,TGTGCCAGCAGCTTAACAGGGGCAACTAATGAAAAACTGTTTTTT,TRBD1,TRBV11-2,TRBJ1-4,-
CASSQDRPGRRGELFF,TGCGCCAGCAGCCAAGATAGGCCGGGACGGAGGGGGGAGCTGTTTTTT,-,TRBV4-1,TRBJ2-2,-
CASSINFSGANVLTF,TGTGCCAGTAGTATTAACTTCTCTGGGGCCAACGTCCTGACTTTC,-,TRBV19,TRBJ2-6,-
CASSSGPAWEQYF,TGTGCCAGCAGCTCCGGGCCCGCTTGGGAGCAGTACTTC,-,TRBV7-2,TRBJ2-7,-
CASSRDFGNTIYF,TGTGCCAGCAGTCGGGACTTTGGAAACACCATATATTTT,-,TRBV7-2,TRBJ1-3,-
CASRRGGGETQYF,TGTGCCAGCAGACGGGGTGGGGGAGAGACCCAGTACTTC,-,TRBV7-8,TRBJ2-5,once
CASSQAEDRSNTEAFF,TGTGCCAGCAGCCAAGCTGAGGACAGGTCGAACACTGAAGCTTTCTTT,TRBD1,TRBV4-2,TRBJ1-1,few
CASTPPGLGGNTIYF,TGTGCCAGCACTCCCCCGGGCTTGGGTGGAAACACCATATATTTT,-,TRBV9,TRBJ1-3,-
CASSYSGVSSYEQYF,TGTGCCAGCAGTTATTCGGGGGTTAGCTCCTACGAGCAGTACTTC,-,TRBV6-6,TRBJ2-7,-
CASSYLSDTEQYF,TGTGCCAGCAGTTATTTATCCGACACCGAGCAGTACTTC,-,TRBV6-5,TRBJ2-7,-
CASSGQDLGNTEAFF,TGTGCCAGCAGCGGACAGGACCTCGGGAACACTGAAGCTTTCTTT,TRBD1,TRBV27,TRBJ1-1,-
CAWSVYGTTEAFF,TGTGCCTGGAGTGTGTATGGGACCACTGAAGCTTTCTTT,-,TRBV30,TRBJ1-1,-
CASSSGLAGYQETQYF,TGCGCCAGCAGCTCTGGACTAGCGGGATACCAAGAGACCCAGTACTTC,TRBD2,TRBV5-1,TRBJ2-5,-
CASSHYRGAAEAFF,TGCGCCAGCAGCCACTACAGGGGGGCCGCTGAAGCTTTCTTT,TRBD1,TRBV4-1,TRBJ1-1,-